Listed below are T cell receptor beta chains from one sample, sequenced in a study of synovial regulatory T cells in juvenile arthritis. Using immunoSEQ multiplex PCR, the repertoire was profiled, and TCRdb retains in-frame clones only, with some absent. This repertoire includes some 10,000 clones. Sequencing was performed on Treg cells from blood. The receptors shown here come from a donor aged 2-35 years with juvenile idiopathic arthritis. CDR3s include the opening cysteine and the closing phenylalanine or tryptophan. For some rows the clone size is stated as once, few or many, or as a class when expanded; others skip it.

>NA|TRBJ1-4|TRBV7-9
CASSPPPIGRTNEKLFF
>NA|TRBJ2-7|TRBV7-2
CASSSGQIFYEQYF
>NA|TRBJ2-2|TRBV30
CAWRTGVNTGELFF
>NA|TRBJ2-5|TRBV19
CASSSPGLAGEETQYF
>NA|TRBJ2-7|TRBV4-1
CASSQDREGKQYF
>NA|TRBJ2-7|TRBV5-4
CASSLEFSYEQYF
>NA|TRBJ2-2|TRBV5-1
CASSLTSGGLMNTGELFF
>NA|TRBJ1-4|TRBV28
CAGRTGRDEKLFF
>NA|TRBJ2-1|TRBV29-1
CSVEDRGRNPYNEQFF
>medium-sized|TRBJ2-5|TRBV7-3
CASSLFPSGSETQYF
>NA|TRBJ1-2|TRBV7-8
CASSLAGTKLYGYTF
>NA|TRBJ2-3|TRBV6-4
CASSAELLGADTQYF
>NA|TRBJ2-7|TRBV7-9
CASSLGYSPGGYEQYF
>NA|TRBJ1-2|TRBV7-9
CASSSGTGLGYTF
>NA|TRBJ1-1|TRBV18
CASSSRPNTEAFF
>NA|TRBJ2-7|TRBV5-1
CASSLAGQGIHEQYF
>NA|TRBJ1-4|TRBV5-6
CASSLYGGTDAEKLFF
>NA|TRBJ1-6|TRBV12-5
CASGLVRNSPLHF
>NA|TRBJ1-1|TRBV18
CASSPRGIVTEAFF
>NA|TRBJ1-2|TRBV18
CASSPQTGNGYTF
>NA|TRBJ1-2|TRBV10-3
CAISDAENYGYTF
>NA|TRBJ2-3|TRBV7-2
CASSFFRGGTDTQYF
>NA|TRBJ2-1|TRBV6-5
CASSRGSEQFF
>NA|TRBJ2-1|TRBV29-1
CSAQIGVGGGYNEQFF
>NA|TRBJ1-1|TRBV30
CAWGTRRALPEAFF
>NA|TRBJ1-2|TRBV5-4
CASSPLWDRGLRDYGYTF
>NA|TRBJ2-5|TRBV27
CASSFSGGNQETQYF
>NA|TRBJ2-7|TRBV5-4
CASQPNSYEQYF
>NA|TRBJ2-1|TRBV5-5
CASSQDRGNEQFF
>NA|TRBJ2-3|TRBV5-1
CASSLAGYSTDTQYF
>NA|TRBJ2-2|TRBV5-4
CASSYGLVGNTGELFF
>NA|TRBJ2-3|TRBV2
CASSLLLDTQYF
>NA|TRBJ2-1|TRBV5-6
CASSLPSSGGAILVNEQFF
>NA|TRBJ2-1|TRBV5-1
CASSPTSGRYNEQFF
>NA|TRBJ2-7|TRBV5-6
CASSLVEGIVYEQYF
>NA|TRBJ1-1|TRBV5-1
CASRRQRNTEAFF
>NA|TRBJ2-2|TRBV4-1
CASQTGTYVGELFF
>NA|TRBJ2-1|TRBV7-9
CASRALAGGLRQFF
>NA|TRBJ2-5|TRBV10-2
CAVQGGETQYF
>NA|TRBJ1-1|TRBV10-3
CAISPQVGNTEAFF
>NA|TRBJ2-1|TRBV30
CAWNDQNKYNEQFF
>NA|TRBJ2-3|TRBV19
CASSPTERGLTSSTDTQYF
>NA|TRBJ2-5|TRBV7-3
CASSAGGAQYF
>NA|TRBJ1-2|TRBV4-1
CASSQDEQSTYGYTF
>NA|TRBJ1-1|TRBV19
CASSIRAAEAFF
>NA|TRBJ1-3|TRBV28
CASSRPGQGENTIYF
>NA|TRBJ2-3|TRBV28
CASSLLDTQYF
>NA|TRBJ2-5|TRBV28
CASSRTSGAVWSQYF
>NA|TRBJ2-2|TRBV6-5
CASSSPTGELFF
>NA|TRBJ1-2|TRBV7-9
CASSLAWGRNYGYTF
>NA|TRBJ2-3|TRBV10-3
CAIRTGTGASDTQYF
>NA|TRBJ2-2|TRBV7-2
CASTTLAGGPGELFF
>NA|TRBJ2-1|TRBV11-1
CASRQGGFPYNEQFF
>NA|TRBJ1-2|TRBV5-1
CASSFGTGANYGYTF
>NA|TRBJ2-2|TRBV5-1
CASSLEGRGRRNTGELFF